Presented here are 24 T cell receptor beta chains from one specimen sequenced in a study of T cell responses to AZD1222 COVID-19 vaccine (dated by TCRdb to about 2021). The sample's time point label, decoded: about 28 days (+/-7) after the second vaccine dose. The receptor library was made with the immunoSEQ multiplex PCR assay. TCRdb holds this immuneACCESS table with in-frame rearrangements only. Some clones are missing; in checked studies, unresolved V genes explain under half, and the rest has no known cause. The sample data list 150,000 to 180,000 clones, and around nine tenths of these were observed just once. The ten most abundant clones make up more than 1.3% of the sample. The sample here was peripheral blood, taken 28 days after the second AZD1222 dose. The receptors stem from an adult who received the AZD1222 COVID-19 vaccine.

The chain uses TRBV3-1 (or the pseudogene TRBV3-2) and TRBJ2-3; 7 bases map to TRBD2. The CDR3 totals 13 residues. V shed 4 bases, J shed 14 bases, and the junction held 12 bases outside the gene matches. Germline-derived CDR1 and CDR2 are LGHDT and YNNKEL (reference sequence). CDR3 residues: CASSLQAGLLTYF. CDR3 nucleotide sequence: TGTGCCAGCAGCCTTCAGGCGGGACTATTAACGTATTTT.

The V call is TRBV27, the J call TRBJ1-2; a possible D gene is TRBD1 (5 bases). Germline V lookup: CDR1 MNHEY, CDR2 SMNVEV (reference sequence). This CDR3 comprises 13 residues. Trimming cost V 2 bases and J 6 bases, with 10 bases left between them. The CDR3 coding sequence is TGTGCCAGCAGTTTAAGGTCAGGGAATGGCTACACCTTC. Its translation: CASSLRSGNGYTF.

The rearrangement links TRBV12-3 or TRBV12-4 to TRBJ1-6; D is undetermined. CDR3 length equals 12 residues. V was shortened by 3 bases and J by 9 bases, with 6 bases between the two germline ends. The CDR3 DNA sequence: TGTGCCAGCAGTTTTTCTGTTTCACCCCTCCACTTT. As protein: CASSFSVSPLHF.

This chain connects TRBV7-3 to TRBJ1-1, with D unresolved. Trimming removed 2 bases from V and 1 base from J, with 5 bases in between. The CDR3 consists of 13 residues. In germline, CDR1 is SGHTA, CDR2 FQGTGA. CDR3 sequence (DNA): TGTGCCAGCAGCTTATATGGGAACACTGAAGCTTTCTTT. It is translated as CASSLYGNTEAFF. The entire variable domain, with the rest obtained from reference TRBV7-3 and TRBJ1-1, is as follows: GAGVSQTPSNKVTEKGKYVELRCDPISGHTALYWYRQSLGQGPEFLIYFQGTGAADDSGLPNDRFFAVRPEGSVSTLKIQRTERGDSAVYLCASSLYGNTEAFFGQGTRLTVV.

The chain combines TRBV25-1 with TRBJ1-1; 9 bases line up with TRBD1. The CDR3 is 16 amino acids. CDR1 is MGHDK, CDR2 SYGVNS, per germline. V gave up 10 bases and J gave up 1 base; unmatched junction bases: 13. The CDR3 reads CATTDLKQGANTEAFF. Written as DNA, the CDR3 is TGTGCCACCACTGACTTAAAACAGGGGGCGAACACTGAAGCTTTCTTT. Drawing the rest from reference TRBV25-1 and TRBJ1-1, the complete variable domain is EADIYQTPRYLVIGTGKKITLECSQTMGHDKMYWYQQDPGMELHLIHYSYGVNSTEKGDLSSESTVSRIRTEHFPLTLESARPSHTSQYLCATTDLKQGANTEAFFGQGTRLTVV.

The genes are TRBV28 and TRBJ2-7, with 7 bases that match TRBD2. Germline V gene sequence: CDR1 MDHEN, CDR2 SYDVKM. Losses at the gene ends were 3 bases for V and 6 bases for J; bases not matched to a gene: 8. The CDR3 is 14 amino acids. This CDR3 reads CASSLGGLHGEQYF. The CDR3 DNA is TGTGCCAGCAGTTTGGGAGGGCTCCACGGCGAGCAGTACTTC.

The chain combines TRBV3-1 (or the pseudogene TRBV3-2) with TRBJ1-1; a possible D gene is TRBD1 (5 bases). This CDR3 region has 15 residues. Germline loops: CDR1 LGHDT, CDR2 YNNKEL (reference sequence). Trimming took 0 bases from V and 1 from J, leaving 9 bases between them. The CDR3 DNA is TGTGCCAGCAGCCAAGAAGGGGCCGGGAACACTGAAGCTTTCTTT. Translation gives CASSQEGAGNTEAFF.

The chain links TRBV10-3 to TRBJ1-1; D possibly corresponds to TRBD1 (6 bases). Trimming cost V 5 bases and J 2 bases, with 18 bases left between them. The CDR3 is 16 amino acids. The germline V gene has CDR1 ENHRY and CDR2 SYGVKD. CDR3 loop: CAISPRGQGTNTEAFF. CDR3 DNA: TGTGCCATCAGTCCCCGGGGACAAGGTACTAACACTGAAGCTTTCTTT.

DNA for the CDR3: TGTGCCAGCAGCACCGGGACTAGTGGCACAGATACGCAGTATTTT. It specifies CASSTGTSGTDTQYF. The chain recombines TRBV5-4 with TRBJ2-3, with 8 bases that match TRBD2. CDR1 is SGHNT, CDR2 YYREEE, per germline (reference sequence). V lost 4 bases to trimming and J lost 1 base; unmatched junction nucleotides: 5. This CDR3 comprises 15 residues.

The chain recombines TRBV7-7 with TRBJ2-3; D is unclear. Germline assignment: CDR1 SSHAT and CDR2 FNYEAQ (reference sequence). The CDR3 contains 10 residues. This chain's CDR3 is CATDGDTQYF. CDR3 bases: TGTGCTACCGATGGAGATACGCAGTATTTT.

The gene calls are TRBV6-5 and TRBJ1-4; D might be TRBD1 (6 bases). Per the germline V gene, CDR1 is MNHEY and CDR2 is SVGAGI. V gave up 5 bases and J gave up 8 bases, with 18 bases separating them. This CDR3 has 15 residues. CDR3 sequence: CASSPGQTIEEKLFF. The CDR3 DNA reads TGTGCCAGCAGTCCCGGACAGACAATAGAAGAAAAACTGTTTTTT.

This clone was observed a single time. The V and J genes are TRBV7-2 and TRBJ2-3; TRBD2 might be the D (5 bases). The germline CDR1 and CDR2 sequences are SGHTA and FQGNSA. V was clipped by 0 bases and J by 7 bases, with 8 bases between them. This CDR3 spans 13 amino acids. CDR3 DNA: TGTGCCAGCAGCTTAGCGGTAGCGAATACGCAGTATTTT. It specifies CASSLAVANTQYF.

The CDR3 loop reads CASSLWQAGIYEQYF. The DNA of the CDR3 is TGTGCCAGCAGTTTATGGCAAGCGGGGATCTACGAGCAGTACTTC. This chain joins TRBV27 and TRBJ2-7; 7 nucleotides match TRBD2. The CDR3 extends over 15 amino acids. Germline values: CDR1 MNHEY, CDR2 SMNVEV (reference sequence). Trimming removed 1 base from V and 3 bases from J; junction bases left unmatched: 6.

The genes are TRBV7-2 and TRBJ1-1; tentative D call: TRBD1 (6 bases). The germline gives CDR1 SGHTA, CDR2 FQGNSA. This CDR3 has 15 amino acids. V shed 1 base and J shed 0 bases, with 9 bases lying between them. CDR3 bases: TGTGCCAGCAGCTTAGAGGGGGGGATGAACACTGAAGCTTTCTTT. Translation gives CASSLEGGMNTEAFF.

The chain has TRBV20-1 and TRBJ1-6, with 7 bases aligning to TRBD1. This CDR3 spans 11 amino acids. The germline V gene encodes CDR1 DFQATT and CDR2 SNEGSKA (reference sequence). V gave up 6 bases and J gave up 14 bases; unmatched junction bases: 7. For the CDR3, the DNA is TGCAGTGCCTTGACAGGGATGTCCCTCCACTTT. Its protein product is CSALTGMSLHF.

The chain carries TRBV19 and TRBJ1-5, with D uncertain. This CDR3 is built from 12 residues. In germline, CDR1 is LNHDA, CDR2 SQIVND (reference sequence). The V gene lost 5 bases and the J gene lost 7 bases, with 9 bases spanning the gap. CDR3 sequence (DNA): TGTGCCAGTAGTTCTCGTACACAGCCCCAGCATTTT. Protein product: CASSSRTQPQHF.

This chain's CDR3 is CASSPNTGAQETQYF. The DNA of the CDR3 is TGTGCCAGCTCACCAAACACAGGGGCCCAAGAGACCCAGTACTTC. The chain carries TRBV18 and TRBJ2-5; the match to TRBD1 covers 7 bases. V gave up 2 bases and J gave up 1 base; unmatched junction bases: 4. This CDR3 region has 15 residues. Per germline, CDR1 KGHSH and CDR2 LQKENI.

The J gene is TRBJ1-5, the V gene TRBV3-1 (or the pseudogene TRBV3-2); the D gene is possibly TRBD1 (6 bases). The CDR3 extends over 13 amino acids. CDR1 is LGHDT, CDR2 YNNKEL, per germline (reference sequence). Trimming took off 8 bases at V and 7 bases at J, with 15 bases between the two ends. This CDR3 reads CASSRQGNQPQHF. In DNA form, the CDR3 reads TGTGCCAGCTCGAGGCAGGGGAACCAGCCCCAGCATTTT.

Only a few counts were recorded for this clone. This chain connects TRBV21-1 to TRBJ1-1. TRBV21-1 is designated a pseudogene. The CDR3 is 15 residues long. CDR3 sequence: CASSIRPGCRTEAFF. CDR3 bases: TGTGCCAGCAGCATCCGCCCGGGGTGCAGGACTGAAGCTTTCTTT.

CDR3 protein: CASPGQASHEDTGELFF. CDR3 DNA sequence: TGTGCCAGCCCGGGACAGGCCTCTCATGAGGACACCGGGGAGCTGTTTTTT. This chain links TRBV14 with TRBJ2-2; 8 positions agree with TRBD1. J lost 3 bases, V lost 8 bases, and 14 bases had no gene match. In germline, CDR1 is SGHDN, CDR2 FVKESK. This CDR3 is 17 amino acids long.

V gene TRBV19 combines with J gene TRBJ2-1; D may be TRBD2 (6 bases). Germline assignment: CDR1 LNHDA and CDR2 SQIVND (reference sequence). Trimming pared 2 bases from V and 5 bases from J, leaving 13 bases between. CDR3 size: 15 residues. The CDR3 DNA is TGTGCCAGTAGTATATCAGCGGGCCTCAACAATGAGCAGTTCTTC. Amino acid sequence: CASSISAGLNNEQFF.

J is TRBJ1-2 and V is TRBV18; 7 nucleotides match TRBD1. Germline CDR1 and CDR2: KGHSH and LQKENI. This CDR3 is built from 15 residues. J gave up 0 bases and V 6 bases, and 7 bases lay outside the gene matches. Here the CDR3 DNA reads TGTGCCAGCTCTGACAGGGTGGTATCTAACTATGGCTACACCTTC. This encodes CASSDRVVSNYGYTF.

This clone was seen repeatedly, ten times or more. This chain connects TRBV6-2 or TRBV6-3 to TRBJ2-2, with D perhaps assigned TRBD1 or TRBD2 (5 bases each). The CDR3 runs 17 residues. Per germline, CDR1 MNHEY and CDR2 SVGEGT. Trimming pared 0 bases from V and 1 base from J, leaving 12 bases between. CDR3 amino acids: CASSYSRGPLNTGELFF. CDR3 DNA: TGTGCCAGCAGTTACTCGAGGGGTCCTTTGAACACCGGGGAGCTGTTTTTT.

V usage is TRBV7-9 and J usage is TRBJ1-6, with D hard to call. Looked up from germline, CDR1 is SEHNR and CDR2 is FQNEAQ (reference sequence). The CDR3 has 15 amino acids. Between the trimmed V and J ends, which lost 5 bases and 0 bases, there was a span of 8 bases. DNA of the CDR3: TGTGCCAGCAGCCCTACGAGCTCCTATAATTCACCCCTCCACTTT. Translating it yields CASSPTSSYNSPLHF.